These 19 T cell receptor beta chains share one sample of origin, sequenced in a study of shared T cell receptors in the human thymus. Method: immunoSEQ multiplex PCR; TCRdb's copy keeps in-frame clones and lacks some. The repertoire holds approximately 400,000 clones, with roughly 94% as singletons. Sequenced material: thymocytes. These receptors originate from a human donor.

This sequence joins TRBV5-1 and TRBJ2-7; 14 bases line up with TRBD2. Per the germline V gene, CDR1 is SGHRS and CDR2 is YFSETQ. The CDR3 runs 19 residues. Germline trimming cut 3 bases from V and 1 base from J; bases unmatched to any gene: 12. CDR3 DNA sequence: TGCGCCAGCAGCTGGAGGCCGGGACTAGCGGGAGAAGTTTCCTACGAGCAGTACTTC. Its protein product is CASSWRPGLAGEVSYEQYF.

This sequence joins TRBV15 and TRBJ2-1; 8 bases agree with TRBD2. The CDR3 length is 16 residues. Germline CDR1 and CDR2: LNHNV and YYDKDF (reference sequence). V lost 2 bases to trimming and J lost 8 bases; unmatched junction nucleotides: 11. The chain's CDR3 is CATSRHTSGPSDEQFF. CDR3 nucleotide sequence: TGTGCCACCAGCAGACACACTAGCGGACCCTCGGATGAGCAGTTCTTC.

V usage is TRBV7-3 and J usage is TRBJ2-3; the D is unclear. Per the germline V gene, CDR1 is SGHTA and CDR2 is FQGTGA. CDR3 length: 19 amino acids. The germline V and J ends were trimmed by 1 base and 0 bases, with 20 bases remaining between them. CDR3 residues: CASSLIPSSTPLSTDTQYF. For the CDR3, the DNA is TGTGCCAGCAGCTTAATTCCATCCAGCACCCCTCTCAGCACAGATACGCAGTATTTT.

The gene calls are TRBV6-6 and TRBJ2-4, with D perhaps matching TRBD1 (5 bases). The CDR3 has 15 amino acids. CDR1 and CDR2 (germline): MNHNY, SVGAGI (reference sequence). The V gene lost 7 bases and the J gene lost 1 base, with 14 bases spanning the gap. The CDR3 DNA follows: TGTGCCAGCACCCCTTGGGCAGGGGCCAAAAACATTCAGTACTTC. It translates to CASTPWAGAKNIQYF.

This chain joins TRBV7-8 and TRBJ2-6, with D unresolved. Trimming took off 1 base at V and 2 bases at J, with 18 bases between the two ends. This CDR3 has 19 amino acids. Germline values: CDR1 SGHVS, CDR2 FQNEAQ. The CDR3 sequence: CASSLGMEGLPPGANVLTF. Here the CDR3 DNA reads TGTGCCAGCAGCTTAGGAATGGAAGGATTACCTCCTGGGGCCAACGTCCTGACTTTC.

The rearrangement uses TRBV7-6 and TRBJ2-3, with 9 positions matching TRBD2. The CDR3 is made up of 21 amino acids. With V trimmed by 1 base and J by 0 bases, 17 bases remained unmatched. Per germline, CDR1 SGHVS and CDR2 FNYEAQ. CDR3 in DNA: TGTGCCAGCAGCTTAGACCGGGGGCCCCCCGCGGCGGGAGGGAGCACAGATACGCAGTATTTT. This encodes CASSLDRGPPAAGGSTDTQYF.

The J gene is TRBJ1-3, the V gene TRBV27; D is unclear. Germline V gives CDR1 MNHEY, CDR2 SMNVEV (reference sequence). V lost 4 bases and J 0 bases, leaving 19 bases between the germline ends. CDR3 length equals 18 residues. The chain's CDR3 is CASSWGDDKNNSGNTIYF. The CDR3 DNA reads TGTGCCAGCAGTTGGGGAGATGACAAAAATAACTCTGGAAACACCATATATTTT.

This chain's CDR3 is CAWLRGNTIYF. CDR3 DNA sequence: TGTGCCTGGCTCCGTGGAAACACCATATATTTT. This sequence joins TRBV30 and TRBJ1-3; D unresolved. CDR3 length equals 11 residues. Deletions cut 5 bases from V and 3 bases from J, with 5 bases between. The germline V gene has CDR1 GTSNPN and CDR2 SVGIG (reference sequence).

V and J are TRBV6-6 and TRBJ1-5, with D possibly matching TRBD1 (6 bases). This CDR3 has 14 residues. V lost 0 bases to trimming and J lost 7 bases, with 10 bases between them. Germline-derived CDR1 and CDR2 are MNHNY and SVGAGI (reference sequence). In nucleotides, the CDR3 is TGTGCCAGCAGTTACTCGCCCCAGGGGCAGCCCCAGCATTTT. Its protein product is CASSYSPQGQPQHF.

The chain uses TRBV9 and TRBJ2-3; D ambiguous. Trimming took off 0 bases at V and 0 bases at J, with 5 bases between the two ends. The CDR3 is made up of 14 amino acids. The V gene's germline CDR1 is SGDLS and CDR2 YYNGEE. The DNA for the CDR3 is TGTGCCAGCAGCGTAGGAGTTAGCACAGATACGCAGTATTTT. Protein: CASSVGVSTDTQYF. Using reference TRBV9 and TRBJ2-3 for the parts outside the CDR3, the full variable domain is DSGVTQTPKHLITATGQRVTLRCSPRSGDLSVYWYQQSLDQGLQFLIQYYNGEERAKGNILERFSAQQFPDLHSELNLSSLELGDSALYFCASSVGVSTDTQYFGPGTRLTVL.

The genes are TRBV14 and TRBJ1-1; D not certain. Germline V lookup: CDR1 SGHDN, CDR2 FVKESK. The CDR3 consists of 15 residues. Trimming removed 0 bases from V and 1 base from J, with 9 bases in between. The CDR3, as DNA: TGTGCCAGCAGCCAAGAGGAACAAGCGAACACTGAAGCTTTCTTT. This translates into CASSQEEQANTEAFF.

The chain links TRBV25-1 to TRBJ2-2; 12 nucleotides line up with TRBD1. Germline CDR1 MGHDK, CDR2 SYGVNS. V trimming: 4 bases; J trimming: 7 bases; junction bases outside the gene matches: 7. The CDR3 spans 16 residues. The CDR3 sequence is CASSGGQGAEHGELFF. The CDR3 nucleotides read TGTGCCAGCAGTGGGGGACAGGGGGCGGAACACGGGGAGCTGTTTTTT.

This chain uses TRBV30 with TRBJ2-7, with 9 bases aligning to TRBD1. Germline CDR1 GTSNPN, CDR2 SVGIG (reference sequence). V shed 7 bases, J shed 6 bases, and the junction held 13 bases outside the gene matches. The CDR3 has 14 residues. Here the CDR3 DNA reads TGTGCCTCCCCTCGGGGACAGGGATCTCTCGAGCAGTACTTC. Amino acids: CASPRGQGSLEQYF.

The chain employs TRBV14 and TRBJ2-7, with D uncertain. V lost 4 bases and J lost 3, with 7 bases in between. Germline V gene sequence: CDR1 SGHDN, CDR2 FVKESK. The CDR3 runs 12 residues. The CDR3 DNA sequence: TGTGCCAGCAGCCGGGTAGGCTACGAGCAGTACTTC. Its protein product is CASSRVGYEQYF.

The chain uses TRBV29-1 and TRBJ1-1, with D possibly being TRBD1 (6 bases). The V end lost 0 bases, the J end lost 4 bases, and 18 bases lay between the germline ends. CDR1 SQVTM and CDR2 ANQGSEA come from the germline V gene. This CDR3 has 16 residues. CDR3: CSVEDLGGARGTEAFF. For the CDR3, the DNA is TGCAGCGTTGAAGATCTGGGGGGCGCGAGAGGCACTGAAGCTTTCTTT. The complete variable domain, with remaining parts taken from reference TRBV29-1 and TRBJ1-1, reads SAVISQKPSRDICQRGTSLTIQCQVDSQVTMMFWYRQQPGQSLTLIATANQGSEATYESGFVIDKFPISRPNLTFSTLTVSNMSPEDSSIYLCSVEDLGGARGTEAFFGQGTRLTVV.

This sequence joins TRBV10-2 and TRBJ2-3, with TRBD1 matching 7 bases. Germline V lookup: CDR1 WSHSY, CDR2 SAAADI. This CDR3 comprises 15 residues. V was clipped by 2 bases and J by 2 bases; unmatched bases: 4. CDR3 coding DNA: TGCGCCAGCAGTGAGGGGACAGAGGACACAGATACGCAGTATTTT. Translating gives CASSEGTEDTDTQYF.

The J gene is TRBJ1-3, the V gene TRBV9; D is possibly TRBD1 (6 bases). V lost 7 bases and J lost 4, with 18 bases in between. The CDR3 extends over 15 amino acids. CDR1 and CDR2 (germline): SGDLS, YYNGEE. In nucleotides, the CDR3 is TGTGCCAGCCCTGGAGGGGGGCAGGAAGGAAACACCATATATTTT. Translation: CASPGGGQEGNTIYF.

This rearrangement joins TRBV19 to TRBJ2-7; 9 nucleotides agree with TRBD2. The CDR3 covers 14 residues. Looked up from germline, CDR1 is LNHDA and CDR2 is SQIVND (reference sequence). V shed 3 bases and J 5 bases; nucleotides not matched to a gene: 5. CDR3 sequence: CASSMGGGAHEQYF. In DNA form, the CDR3 reads TGTGCCAGTAGTATGGGCGGGGGGGCCCACGAGCAGTACTTC.

This clone was observed once. J is TRBJ1-5 and V is TRBV5-1; the D gene is possibly TRBD1 (6 bases). Trimming shortened V by 4 bases and J by 7 bases, and 30 bases separated the two germline ends. CDR1 and CDR2 (germline): SGHRS, YFSETQ. This CDR3 spans 19 amino acids. The CDR3 coding sequence is TGCGCCAGCAGCCCATCCGGACGCAAGGGCCCCGTAGGGGGACAGCCCCAGCATTTT. Translated: CASSPSGRKGPVGGQPQHF.